This section outlines one TCR beta chain sequence together with its context. Its target is unknown. Here immunoSEQ multiplex PCR was the method, and the copy in TCRdb shows in-frame clones only, minus some. The data hold around 45,000 clones, with less than 95% observed a single time. These data are taken from a study of graft-versus-host responses after intestinal transplantation. Study overall: Recipients uniformly received anti-thymocyte globulin induction, followed by tacrolimus and steroids for 2 to 4 years.

Overall study findings and caveats: Marrow from the recipient contained GvH clones, some of which had appeared first in ileum or blood.

Trimming took 6 bases from V and 1 from J; bases not matched to a gene: 4. Germline lookup yields CDR1 SGHRS and CDR2 YFSETQ. The CDR3 has 15 residues. The chain employs TRBV5-1 and TRBJ2-3; the match to TRBD2 covers 11 bases. Material: PBMCs, obtained more than 310 days after intestinal transplant. The TCR originated in a human patient who received an intestinal transplant, so some T cells may come from the graft donor. CDR3 protein: CASTIAGGRTDTQYF. In nucleotides, the CDR3 is TGCGCCAGCACCATAGCGGGAGGGCGCACAGATACGCAGTATTTT.